The clone carrying this TCR beta chain has just a few counts. This sample is part of a study of blood T cell repertoires in COVID-19. About the research overall: Collection of acute and convalescent COVID-19 samples took place in the United States, Italy and Spain. T cells, B-cell-depleted T cells, or PBMCs provided the cDNA or gDNA that served as material.

Per the authors' pipeline: From reference gene primer amplification, estimates of nucleated cell counts were derived. TCRdb's table, derived via immunoSEQ multiplex PCR, lists solely in-frame clones and lacks some. V and J calls and clone size are as listed in that table; D and trimming were resolved from the DNA. The sample comprises about 60,000 clones, approximately 82% of which are singletons, and about 6.2% rests with the top ten. The sequence was collected from a man aged 55 to 70 with acute or convalescent COVID-19. The sequenced sample consisted of peripheral blood.

CDR3 in DNA: TGTGCCAGCAGCTTAGGTACGGCCTACGAGCAGTACGTC. The encoded protein is CASSLGTAYEQYV. The rearrangement links TRBV7-8 to TRBJ2-7; no firm D call. The CDR3 runs 13 residues. Trimming cost V 1 base and J 2 bases, with 6 bases left between them. Germline V CDR1 and CDR2: SGHVS, FQNEAQ.